Detailed here is one T cell receptor beta chain. Its matching antigen is unknown. The isolated RNA, all of it, was reverse transcribed, so expressed TCRB transcripts were what got sequenced. Sequencing of naive, central memory and regulatory T cell samples gave an average of around 3.8 million reads. TCRdb's table, derived via immunoSEQ multiplex PCR, lists solely in-frame clones and lacks some. This sample carries about 370,000 clones, 8.5% to 10% of them seen once, and the ten largest clones take about 0.63%. The sample belongs to a study of beta chain features in type 1 diabetes. The overall study: Sorted cells from all samples, numbering approximately 110,000,000, were examined. Points from the study as a whole: Moderate but significant shortening of TCRB CDR3s was recorded in all four CD4+ subsets from Type 1 diabetes patients.

The clonotype originates from a man aged 30-40 years with type 1 diabetes. The sample consisted of central memory CD4+ T cells from blood.

CDR3 sequence reads: CASSLGNPGTIYEQYF. CDR3 nucleotide sequence: TGTGCCAGCAGCTTGGGTAACCCTGGGACAATCTACGAGCAGTACTTC. The chain joins TRBV5-4 to TRBJ2-7; possibly TRBD1 for D (6 bases). With 0 bases removed from V and 3 bases from J, the gap between germline ends came to 16 bases. The CDR3 has 16 amino acids. CDR1 is SGHNT, CDR2 YYREEE, per germline (reference sequence).